This TCR beta chain comes out of a study of T cells in Graves' hyperthyroidism and ophthalmopathy. Whole-study results and caveats: Researchers found most expanded thyroid clonotypes above 0.001 in blood as well. In simple terms, a model built on 13 V-J features told ophthalmopathy apart from stable hyperthyroidism.

RNA transcripts provided the source from which TCR beta CDR3 regions were amplified. First-round RT-PCR targeting the TCR CDR3 was performed with the HTBI primer set. One entry per CDR3 protein, called by TCRdb with MiXCR from the multiplex PCR reads. The sample lists about 580,000 distinct CDR3 sequences; about half were seen once. This clonotype was detected ten times or more. What it binds is not known. V was clipped by 1 base and J by 2 bases, with 12 bases between them. Germline V gives CDR1 LGHNA, CDR2 YSLEER. The CDR3 sequence is 15 residues long. The study defined stable Graves' hyperthyroidism as no ophthalmopathy progression within 18 months.

Sample: peripheral blood or thyroid tissue (not recorded which). The chain uses TRBV4-3 and TRBJ2-7, with D perhaps matching TRBD2 (5 bases). This clonotype was obtained from a woman under 30 with Graves' hyperthyroidism. CDR3 sequence reads: CASSQGGSDTYEQYF. The CDR3, as DNA: TGCGCCAGCAGCCAAGGCGGGTCCGATACCTACGAGCAGTACTTC.